Listed below are T cell receptor beta chains from one sample, sequenced in a study of cytotoxic CD8 clonotypes in ibrutinib-treated CLL. The data were produced by immunoSEQ multiplex PCR, yet TCRdb's version contains in-frame clones alone and is incomplete. The sample consists of some 310,000 clones, approximately 80% of them appearing once. The input for sequencing was PBMCs, taken before ibrutinib treatment. These receptors originate from a human donor with chronic lymphocytic leukemia. Both conserved end residues are part of each CDR3. A D gene is named only where the DNA matches it firmly. Clone size is given for some rows only: seen once, a few or many times, or a class if the clone is expanded.

D gene	V gene	J gene	clone size	CDR3 protein	CDR3 DNA
NA	TRBV7-9	TRBJ2-7	NA	CASSQGTYEQYF	TGTGCCAGCAGCCAAGGGACGTACGAGCAGTACTTC
NA	TRBV18	TRBJ2-1	NA	CASSPAQGLTYNEQFF	TGTGCCAGCTCACCGGCACAGGGACTAACTTACAATGAGCAGTTCTTC
NA	TRBV5-1	TRBJ2-5	once	CASSLALGPREQETQYF	TGCGCCAGCAGCTTGGCCCTGGGCCCAAGGGAGCAAGAGACCCAGTACTTC
NA	TRBV30	TRBJ1-6	NA	CAWSVRGLRVSPLHF	TGTGCCTGGAGTGTACGGGGGCTTCGCGTTTCACCCCTCCACTTT
NA	TRBV7-9	TRBJ2-5	NA	CASSSPTGWQETQYF	TGTGCCAGCAGCTCTCCTACAGGGTGGCAAGAGACCCAGTACTTC
TRBD1	TRBV5-5	TRBJ1-1	NA	CASRKGASPTEAFF	TGTGCCAGCAGAAAGGGGGCATCCCCCACTGAAGCTTTCTTT
NA	TRBV2	TRBJ2-3	few	CASSQGTRGGPDTQYF	TGTGCCAGCAGTCAGGGAACTAGAGGCGGCCCAGATACGCAGTATTTT
TRBD1	TRBV15	TRBJ1-1	NA	CATSSGDRARTEAFF	TGTGCCACCAGCAGCGGAGACAGGGCGCGCACTGAAGCTTTCTTT
TRBD2	TRBV4-1	TRBJ2-1	NA	CASSHRLADYNEQFF	TGCGCCAGCAGCCACAGACTAGCGGACTACAATGAGCAGTTCTTC
NA	TRBV25-1	TRBJ2-1	NA	CASSESTRTHNEQFF	TGTGCCAGCAGTGAAAGTACTAGGACTCACAATGAGCAGTTCTTC
TRBD2	TRBV29-1	TRBJ2-1	NA	CSVVHSGRIYNEQFF	TGCAGCGTCGTACATAGCGGGAGGATCTACAATGAGCAGTTCTTC
TRBD1	TRBV2	TRBJ1-1	NA	CASSGHRGPSTEAFF	TGTGCCAGCAGTGGACACAGGGGGCCGAGCACTGAAGCTTTCTTT
NA	TRBV6-6	TRBJ2-3	NA	CASSTPRASGTDTQYF	TGTGCCAGCAGTACCCCCCGGGCTAGCGGCACAGATACGCAGTATTTT
NA	TRBV28	TRBJ2-2	few	CASSLPRAGTGELFF	TGTGCCAGCAGTTTACCCAGGGCGGGCACCGGGGAGCTGTTTTTT
TRBD2	TRBV5-4	TRBJ2-1	NA	CASPGLALREQFF	TGTGCCAGTCCGGGACTAGCATTGAGGGAGCAGTTCTTC
TRBD1	TRBV30	TRBJ2-7	few	CAWKDRGPSYEQYF	TGTGCCTGGAAAGACAGGGGTCCCTCCTACGAGCAGTACTTC
TRBD1	TRBV28	TRBJ2-7	few	CASSLPKPGQGLSYEQYF	TGTGCCAGCAGTTTACCAAAACCGGGACAGGGGTTGTCCTACGAGCAGTACTTC
NA	TRBV9	TRBJ1-2	few	CASSVVQGRDNYGYTF	TGTGCCAGCAGCGTAGTACAGGGAAGAGATAACTATGGCTACACCTTC
NA	TRBV5-6	TRBJ2-1	NA	CASRKGFPGGNEQFF	TGTGCCAGCCGCAAGGGGTTTCCGGGCGGCAATGAGCAGTTCTTC
TRBD1	TRBV5-6	TRBJ2-5	NA	CASSFEDRGQETQYF	TGTGCCAGCAGCTTTGAGGACAGGGGTCAAGAGACCCAGTACTTC
NA	TRBV9	TRBJ2-3	NA	CASSVLSSGGGTDTQYF	TGTGCCAGCAGCGTACTCTCTAGCGGAGGGGGGACAGATACGCAGTATTTT
NA	TRBV27	TRBJ2-7	NA	CASSLSGGHLTYEQYF	TGTGCCAGCAGTTTATCCGGCGGGCACCTTACCTACGAGCAGTACTTC
NA	TRBV5-6	TRBJ1-1	few	CASSFRDGDTEAFF	TGTGCCAGCAGCTTCCGGGACGGGGACACTGAAGCTTTCTTT
TRBD1	TRBV2	TRBJ2-3	NA	CASSEYRGGTDTQYF	TGTGCCAGCAGTGAATACAGGGGAGGCACAGATACGCAGTATTTT
NA	TRBV5-1	TRBJ2-3	NA	CASRFQGTDTQYF	TGCGCCAGCAGATTCCAGGGAACAGATACGCAGTATTTT
NA	TRBV30	TRBJ2-7	NA	CAWTRESHEQYF	TGTGCCTGGACTCGGGAGTCCCACGAGCAGTACTTC
NA	TRBV7-8	TRBJ1-1	NA	CASSLVGVGGNTEAFF	TGTGCCAGCAGCTTAGTGGGGGTAGGGGGAAACACTGAAGCTTTCTTT
TRBD1	TRBV19	TRBJ1-5	NA	CASTRGQGAIGSNQPQHF	TGTGCCAGTACCCGGGGACAGGGGGCGATTGGTAGCAATCAGCCCCAGCATTTT
NA	TRBV7-8	TRBJ1-1	NA	CASSLFTEAFF	TGTGCCAGCAGCTTGTTCACTGAAGCTTTCTTT